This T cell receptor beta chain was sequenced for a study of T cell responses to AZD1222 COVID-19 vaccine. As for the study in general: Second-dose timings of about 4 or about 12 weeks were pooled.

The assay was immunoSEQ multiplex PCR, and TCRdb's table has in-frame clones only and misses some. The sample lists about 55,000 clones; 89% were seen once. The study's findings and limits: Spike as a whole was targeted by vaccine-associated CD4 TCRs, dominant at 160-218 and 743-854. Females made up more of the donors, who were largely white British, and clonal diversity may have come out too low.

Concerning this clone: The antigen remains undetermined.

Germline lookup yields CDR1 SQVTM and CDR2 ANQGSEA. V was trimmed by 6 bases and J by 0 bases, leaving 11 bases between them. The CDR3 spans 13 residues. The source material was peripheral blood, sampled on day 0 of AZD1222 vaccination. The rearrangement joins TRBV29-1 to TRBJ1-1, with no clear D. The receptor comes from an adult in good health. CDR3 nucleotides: TGCAGCGTCGCGATCAGCATGAACACTGAAGCTTTCTTT. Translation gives CSVAISMNTEAFF.